What follows are 19 T cell receptor beta chains derived from one specimen sequenced in a study of T-cell reconstitution after alpha-beta-depleted transplantation in children. Molecular barcoding with unique molecular identifiers was used for the TCRbeta library. A single record per CDR3 protein comes from TCRdb applying MiXCR to the PCR reads. The repertoire holds 600,000 to 800,000 distinct CDR3 sequences, under 15% seen once, with 0.79% in the top ten. The specimen comprised PBMCs, sampled before TCRalphabeta/CD19-depleted stem cell transplant. These receptors were obtained from a girl aged 2 to 9 with congenital amegakaryocytic thrombocytopenia, due to receive a stem cell transplant.

This clonotype came up many times. This chain joins TRBV20-1 and TRBJ2-1, with D perhaps TRBD1 or TRBD2 (5 bases each). Deletions cut 6 bases from V and 7 bases from J, with 13 bases between. The CDR3 sequence is 12 residues long. CDR1 and CDR2 (germline): DFQATT, SNEGSKA (reference sequence). The CDR3 DNA reads as TGCAGTGCCAGGTGGGGGTTGAATGAGCAGTTCTTC. It specifies CSARWGLNEQFF.

This rearrangement joins TRBV12-5 to TRBJ1-5; no firm D call. There are 17 residues in the CDR3. CDR1 and CDR2 from the germline V gene are LGHNT and FRNRAP. The germline V and J ends were trimmed by 6 bases and 1 base, with 19 bases remaining between them. The CDR3 loop is CASGAWPLSSSNQPQHF. CDR3 bases: TGTGCTAGTGGAGCTTGGCCCCTATCCTCGAGCAATCAGCCCCAGCATTTT.

This clonotype showed up many times. CDR3 DNA sequence: TGCGCCAGCAGGCCTGGACTAGCGGGAATCGACGAGCAGTACTTC. Translation: CASRPGLAGIDEQYF. J is TRBJ2-7 and V is TRBV5-1, with 12 positions matching TRBD2. In germline, CDR1 is SGHRS, CDR2 YFSETQ. This CDR3 spans 15 amino acids. V trimming: 5 bases; J trimming: 5 bases; junction bases outside the gene matches: 8.

This clonotype showed up just a few times. The chain uses TRBV12-3 or TRBV12-4 and TRBJ1-2; D is uncertain. V was cut by 6 bases and J by 6 bases, with 17 bases left in between. The CDR3 consists of 14 residues. The CDR3 loop is CASSPRSGWDGYTF. In DNA, the CDR3 is TGTGCCAGCAGCCCCAGGAGTGGTTGGGATGGCTACACCTTC.

This clonotype was detected ten times or more. This chain links TRBV24-1 with TRBJ1-2, with TRBD1 as a possible D gene (5 bases). The CDR3 is made up of 15 amino acids. Per the germline V gene, CDR1 is KGHDR and CDR2 is SFDVKD. Trimming removed 0 bases at V and 6 bases at J, with 13 bases between. The CDR3: CATSDLWDGRNGYTF. Here the CDR3 DNA reads TGTGCCACCAGTGATTTGTGGGACGGGCGAAATGGCTACACCTTC.

The table lists this clonotype with a few counts. This chain links TRBV7-2 with TRBJ2-1; TRBD2 matches 9 bases. This CDR3 has 15 residues. V shed 5 bases and J 8 bases; nucleotides not matched to a gene: 10. CDR1 and CDR2 from the germline V gene are SGHTA and FQGNSA. The CDR3 region has the DNA TGTGCCAGCAGCATTAGCGGGAGCTCGTCGGATGAGCAGTTCTTC. Its translation is CASSISGSSSDEQFF. Drawing the rest from reference TRBV7-2 and TRBJ2-1, the complete variable domain is GAGVSQSPSNKVTEKGKDVELRCDPISGHTALYWYRQSLGQGLEFLIYFQGNSAPDKSGLPSDRFSAERTGGSVSTLTIQRTQQEDSAVYLCASSISGSSSDEQFFGPGTRLTVL.

The rearrangement links TRBV20-1 to TRBJ2-1; 9 bases fit TRBD2. Germline V gives CDR1 DFQATT, CDR2 SNEGSKA (reference sequence). V dropped 0 bases and J dropped 4; count of bases not matched to a gene: 7. This CDR3 contains 16 residues. Here the CDR3 reads CSARDPGLADYNEQFF. The CDR3 DNA sequence: TGCAGTGCTAGAGATCCGGGACTAGCAGATTACAATGAGCAGTTCTTC.

This clonotype has a count of ten or more. The chain carries TRBV20-1 and TRBJ2-7, with a tentative D call TRBD2 (6 bases). This CDR3 contains 13 residues. The V end was cut by 6 bases, the J end by 1 base, with 13 bases between. CDR1 and CDR2 (germline): DFQATT, SNEGSKA (reference sequence). CDR3: CSAREPGSYEQYF. CDR3 coding DNA: TGCAGTGCCCGGGAGCCAGGGTCCTACGAGCAGTACTTC.

This clonotype was observed many times. The chain employs TRBV20-1 and TRBJ2-1; 8 bases fit TRBD2. The germline V gene encodes CDR1 DFQATT and CDR2 SNEGSKA (reference sequence). This CDR3 is 16 amino acids long. V lost 0 bases, J lost 0 bases, and 4 bases stayed unmatched. CDR3 sequence (DNA): TGCAGTGCTAGAGATGAACGGGAGGGCTCCTACAATGAGCAGTTCTTC. Amino acids: CSARDEREGSYNEQFF.

This clonotype appeared many times. This rearrangement joins TRBV20-1 to TRBJ2-7, with 11 bases lining up with TRBD2. The CDR3 runs to 15 residues. The germline gives CDR1 DFQATT, CDR2 SNEGSKA (reference sequence). With V trimmed by 2 bases and J by 0 bases, 3 bases remained unmatched. CDR3 sequence reads: CSARTTSGDSYEQYF. In nucleotides, the CDR3 is TGCAGTGCTAGAACGACTAGCGGGGACTCCTACGAGCAGTACTTC.

This clonotype was counted between two and nine times. This chain links TRBV20-1 with TRBJ1-3; no reliable D call. The CDR3 is 14 amino acids. With 0 bases removed from V and 4 bases from J, the gap between germline ends came to 10 bases. CDR1 is DFQATT, CDR2 SNEGSKA, per germline (reference sequence). CDR3 in amino acids: CSAREVAIGNTIYF. CDR3 sequence (DNA): TGCAGTGCTAGAGAGGTGGCAATCGGAAACACCATATATTTT.

The V and J genes are TRBV5-1 and TRBJ2-5; no reliable D call. Germline values: CDR1 SGHRS, CDR2 YFSETQ. V lost 1 base to trimming and J lost 1 base, with 8 bases between them. The CDR3 has 14 amino acids. The CDR3 sequence: CASSLNRIQETQYF. The CDR3 nucleotides are TGCGCCAGCAGCTTGAACCGGATCCAAGAGACCCAGTACTTC. Full variable domain (rest looked up from reference TRBV5-1 and TRBJ2-5): KAGVTQTPRYLIKTRGQQVTLSCSPISGHRSVSWYQQTPGQGLQFLFEYFSETQRNKGNFPGRFSGRQFSNSRSEMNVSTLELGDSALYLCASSLNRIQETQYFGPGTRLLVL.

The table lists this clonotype with many counts. The chain combines TRBV14 with TRBJ1-6; D remains unclear. Trimming stripped 0 bases from V and 6 bases from J, with 9 bases between. The CDR3 is 15 residues long. CDR1 is SGHDN, CDR2 FVKESK, per germline. For the CDR3, the DNA is TGTGCCAGCAGCCAAGATCCGGGCCCTAATTCACCCCTCCACTTT. This sequence encodes CASSQDPGPNSPLHF.

This clonotype was recorded many times. V gene TRBV12-5 combines with J gene TRBJ2-7; D remains unclear. In germline, CDR1 is LGHNT, CDR2 FRNRAP. This CDR3 is built from 15 residues. V was clipped by 2 bases and J by 1 base, with 12 bases between them. In DNA form, the CDR3 reads TGTGCTAGTGGTTTGAAGGGTGGCCCTTCCTACGAGCAGTACTTC. Translated, it gives CASGLKGGPSYEQYF.

There are many counts of this clonotype. This chain uses TRBV12-3 or TRBV12-4 with TRBJ1-1; weak D call: TRBD1 (5 bases). Trimming removed 5 bases at V and 4 bases at J, with 14 bases between. The CDR3 extends over 14 amino acids. The CDR3 DNA sequence: TGTGCCAGCAGTCTAGTTCAGGGAGGCACTGAAGCTTTCTTT. It encodes CASSLVQGGTEAFF.

This clonotype came up a few times. V usage is TRBV18 and J usage is TRBJ1-5; possible D gene TRBD1, 5 bases. The V and J ends lost 3 bases and 7 bases respectively, with 10 bases between them. The CDR3 consists of 13 residues. CDR1 KGHSH and CDR2 LQKENI come from the germline V gene. CDR3 in amino acids: CASSPVGDQPQHF. CDR3 in DNA: TGTGCCAGCTCACCGGTCGGGGACCAGCCCCAGCATTTT.

In this sample, this clonotype turned up many times. The V call is TRBV12-3 or TRBV12-4, the J call TRBJ2-2, with D maybe TRBD1 (5 bases). V lost 3 bases, J lost 2 bases, and 16 bases lay in between. The CDR3 extends over 17 amino acids. CDR3 DNA: TGTGCCAGCAGTTTCAAAATATCACAGGAAAACACCGGGGAGCTGTTTTTT. Its translation is CASSFKISQENTGELFF.

This clonotype was observed at least ten times. The chain uses TRBV7-2 and TRBJ2-3; D is undetermined. This CDR3 is 15 amino acids long. Trimming shortened V by 0 bases and J by 1 base, and 8 bases separated the two germline ends. CDR1 SGHTA and CDR2 FQGNSA come from the germline V gene. CDR3 residues: CASSLAGLGTDTQYF. The CDR3 region has the DNA TGTGCCAGCAGCTTAGCAGGCCTCGGCACAGATACGCAGTATTTT.

This clonotype was found many times. The chain carries TRBV5-1 and TRBJ2-3; TRBD1 aligns across 7 bases. After removal of 6 bases from V and 0 bases from J, the junction contained 10 bases not matched to a gene. This CDR3 is built from 16 residues. The germline gives CDR1 SGHRS, CDR2 YFSETQ. The DNA for the CDR3 is TGCGCCAGCATGCTGGTCGGGACAGATAGCACAGATACGCAGTATTTT. Translated: CASMLVGTDSTDTQYF. The variable domain in full, completed from reference TRBV5-1 and TRBJ2-3, reads KAGVTQTPRYLIKTRGQQVTLSCSPISGHRSVSWYQQTPGQGLQFLFEYFSETQRNKGNFPGRFSGRQFSNSRSEMNVSTLELGDSALYLCASMLVGTDSTDTQYFGPGTRLTVL.